Below, 18 T cell receptor beta chains from the same sample are listed, as sequenced in a study of CD8+ T cells in alopecia areata. Isolated RNA was reverse transcribed into cDNA used as the sequencing template. TCRdb's copy holds only in-frame clones and misses some; the assay was immunoSEQ multiplex PCR. The sample holds 150,000 or so clones, around 87% seen once. The material was CD8+ T cells sorted from blood, obtained at week 0. These receptors all come from a human donor with alopecia areata.

This chain joins TRBV7-9 and TRBJ2-7; D remains ambiguous. Germline-derived CDR1 and CDR2 are SEHNR and FQNEAQ (reference sequence). With 5 bases removed from V and 4 bases from J, the gap between germline ends came to 6 bases. The CDR3 has 11 amino acids. CDR3 amino acids: CASSDNYEQYF. CDR3 in DNA: TGTGCCAGCAGCGATAATTACGAGCAGTACTTC.

V is TRBV30 and J is TRBJ2-7, with D maybe TRBD1 (6 bases). The CDR3 sequence is 15 residues long. Germline-derived CDR1 and CDR2 are GTSNPN and SVGIG (reference sequence). Between the trimmed V and J ends, which lost 2 bases and 4 bases, there was a span of 18 bases. CDR3 sequence: CAWSLHRAEIYEQYF. CDR3 sequence (DNA): TGTGCCTGGAGTCTTCACAGGGCCGAGATATACGAGCAGTACTTC.

V and J are TRBV6-5 and TRBJ2-4; no firm D call. CDR3 length equals 15 residues. V dropped 5 bases and J dropped 11 bases, with 22 bases sitting between them. From germline, CDR1 is MNHEY and CDR2 SVGAGI. The CDR3 DNA reads as TGTGCCAGCAGTCCAGCCCCTGACGAATCGTTCGTTCAGTACTTC. Its protein is CASSPAPDESFVQYF.

This clone occurred once. V and J are TRBV7-9 and TRBJ2-7; weak D call: TRBD1 (5 bases). Looked up from germline, CDR1 is SEHNR and CDR2 is FQNEAQ (reference sequence). V lost 1 base and J lost 5, with 9 bases in between. CDR3 length: 13 amino acids. This CDR3 reads CASSLGTRDEQYF. DNA of the CDR3: TGTGCCAGCAGCTTAGGGACAAGGGACGAGCAGTACTTC.

V is TRBV27 and J is TRBJ2-1, with 7 bases identical to TRBD2. Germline values: CDR1 MNHEY, CDR2 SMNVEV (reference sequence). V shed 5 bases and J 0 bases; nucleotides not matched to a gene: 10. The length of the CDR3 is 17 residues. CDR3 in DNA: TGTGCCAGCAGTCCCAAGCGGGGACCGGGCTCCTACAATGAGCAGTTCTTC. It is translated as CASSPKRGPGSYNEQFF.

The chain links TRBV11-2 to TRBJ2-3; 8 bases match TRBD1. CDR1 is SGHAT, CDR2 FQNNGV, per germline. The CDR3 loop spans 17 amino acids. V lost 0 bases to trimming and J lost 3 bases; unmatched junction nucleotides: 8. In DNA form, the CDR3 reads TGTGCCAGCAGCTTAGATGGCCTGACAGGGGCAACAGATACGCAGTATTTT. Its protein product is CASSLDGLTGATDTQYF.

This chain joins TRBV13 and TRBJ2-7; 10 nucleotides match TRBD1. Germline CDR1 PRHDT, CDR2 FYEKMQ (reference sequence). The V gene end was trimmed by 4 bases and the J gene end by 2 bases; junction bases not matched to a gene: 5. This CDR3 has 15 residues. CDR3 DNA: TGTGCCAGCAGCTCCCGGGACAGGGGTCCCTACGAGCAGTACTTC. Its translation is CASSSRDRGPYEQYF. Together with reference TRBV13 and TRBJ2-7, the CDR3 gives the full variable domain: AAGVIQSPRHLIKEKRETATLKCYPIPRHDTVYWYQQGPGQDPQFLISFYEKMQSDKGSIPDRFSAQQFSDYHSELNMSSLELGDSALYFCASSSRDRGPYEQYFGPGTRLTVT.

The chain couples TRBV7-9 to TRBJ1-6; D is undetermined. The germline V gene encodes CDR1 SEHNR and CDR2 FQNEAQ (reference sequence). The CDR3 contains 12 residues. Trimming removed 5 bases from V and 10 bases from J, with 9 bases in between. This CDR3 reads CASSIDRSPLHF. DNA for the CDR3: TGTGCCAGCAGCATAGACCGGTCACCCCTCCACTTT.

V gene TRBV29-1 combines with J gene TRBJ2-1; no reliable D call. The CDR3 contains 12 residues. Germline V gene data show CDR1 as SQVTM and CDR2 as ANQGSEA. The V and J ends lost 0 bases and 10 bases respectively, with 10 bases between them. The CDR3 sequence: CSVEEGLVEQFF. The CDR3 nucleotides read TGCAGCGTTGAAGAAGGTCTCGTCGAGCAGTTCTTC.

With respect to this clone: Compared with germline, one end of the junction differs, possibly owing to a read error. The V gene is TRBV10-3, the J gene TRBJ2-7; 7 nucleotides align to TRBD2. The CDR3 totals 13 residues. CDR1 is ENHRY, CDR2 SYGVKD, per germline. The CDR3 bases are TGTGCCAGCAGTGCCTTGGGGGGGTACGAGCAGTACTTC. Amino acid sequence: CASSALGGYEQYF.

For this clone: Other nucleotide sequences in the sample specify the same CDR3. The chain links TRBV7-9 to TRBJ1-1; 8 bases align to TRBD1. CDR1 is SEHNR and CDR2 is FQNEAQ in the germline V gene (reference sequence). The trim removed 3 bases at V and 1 base at J, leaving 1 base unmatched. CDR3 size: 14 residues. DNA for the CDR3: TGTGCCAGCAGCTTCGGACAGGGGAACACTGAAGCTTTCTTT. This codes for CASSFGQGNTEAFF.

The J gene is TRBJ2-1, the V gene TRBV6-5; D not resolved. The CDR3 has 15 amino acids. Germline values: CDR1 MNHEY, CDR2 SVGAGI. Deletions cut 0 bases from V and 4 bases from J, with 10 bases between. CDR3 sequence reads: CASSYSTDSYNEQFF. CDR3 coding DNA: TGTGCCAGCAGTTACTCTACAGACTCATACAATGAGCAGTTCTTC.

This clone was detected once. In DNA form, the CDR3 reads TGTGCCAGCAGTTTGCCTGATGCCGACATTCAGTACTTC. Translating gives CASSLPDADIQYF. J is TRBJ2-4 and V is TRBV27; D gene unclear. The CDR3 totals 13 residues. The V end was cut by 3 bases, the J end by 8 bases, with 11 bases between. Per germline, CDR1 MNHEY and CDR2 SMNVEV (reference sequence).

This clone was counted between two and nine times. The V call is TRBV19, the J call TRBJ2-7, with D possibly being TRBD1 or TRBD2 (6 bases each). From germline, CDR1 is LNHDA and CDR2 SQIVND (reference sequence). The length of the CDR3 is 13 residues. Trimming stripped 1 base from V and 4 bases from J, with 8 bases between. CDR3 sequence (DNA): TGTGCCAGTAGTATAGGGGGGGCGTACGAGCAGTACTTC. Protein: CASSIGGAYEQYF.

The V gene is TRBV30, the J gene TRBJ2-7; perhaps D is TRBD1 or TRBD2 (5 bases each). This CDR3 contains 14 residues. Germline CDR1 GTSNPN, CDR2 SVGIG (reference sequence). V was shortened by 3 bases and J by 1 base, with 13 bases between the two germline ends. The CDR3, as DNA: TGTGCCTGGAGGGCCCGGGACGATTCCTACGAGCAGTACTTC. It yields the protein CAWRARDDSYEQYF.

The rearrangement uses TRBV5-6 and TRBJ1-1, with D uncertain. Germline CDR1 SGHDT, CDR2 YYEEEE. V lost 10 bases to trimming and J lost 4 bases, with 17 bases between them. The CDR3 covers 13 residues. In DNA form, the CDR3 reads TGTGCCGCCTCTTGGGGTGCGGGCACTGAAGCTTTCTTT. Encoded protein: CAASWGAGTEAFF.

For this clone: Other DNA sequences in this specimen translate into the identical CDR3. The chain employs TRBV29-1 and TRBJ2-7, with D unclear. V was trimmed by 4 bases and J by 3 bases, leaving 7 bases between them. CDR3 length equals 11 residues. Germline V gene data show CDR1 as SQVTM and CDR2 as ANQGSEA. CDR3 bases: TGCAGCGTTGTTGGTGGCTACGAGCAGTACTTC. Amino acid sequence: CSVVGGYEQYF.

CDR3 sequence (DNA): TGTGCCAGCAGCCAAACTAGCGGATCCTCCTACGAGCAGTACTTC. Translating gives CASSQTSGSSYEQYF. The V gene is TRBV7-8, the J gene TRBJ2-7; 8 bases are shared with TRBD2. The CDR3 is made up of 15 amino acids. J was trimmed by 0 bases and V by 5 bases; bases with no gene match: 6. Germline assignment: CDR1 SGHVS and CDR2 FQNEAQ.